The present entry profiles one TCR beta chain with its context. Its antigen remains unidentified. This sample stems from a study of T cells after yellow fever vaccination. Study results and limitations: Within FACS-sorted repertoires, abundant clonotypes contaminating from the bulk population could be present.

TCRdb re-called the 5' RACE reads with MiXCR, one entry per CDR3 protein. The sample includes approximately 510,000 distinct CDR3 sequences, 20% to 25% of them seen just once. With 7 bases clipped from V and 6 bases from J, the junction kept 11 bases outside the gene matches. This CDR3 is built from 14 residues. From germline, CDR1 is SNHLY and CDR2 FYNNEI. This chain uses TRBV2 with TRBJ2-7, with 8 nucleotides matching TRBD2. The sequence was collected from a man aged 18 to 30 who received the YFV17D yellow fever vaccine. This material consisted of PBMCs, taken less than 25 days after the first yellow fever vaccination. CDR3 in amino acids: CASTTSGREGEQYF. The CDR3 DNA reads TGTGCCAGCACCACGTCCGGACGGGAGGGCGAGCAGTACTTC.